This T cell receptor beta chain is drawn from a study of blood T cell repertoires in COVID-19. Sequencing used immunoSEQ multiplex PCR; TCRdb keeps in-frame clones, though not all of them. This repertoire shows 62,000 or so clones, approximately 78% found once; its top ten account for 3.5% to 4%. Across about two dozen US areas, participants ranged in age from roughly 18 to 95 years. Allocation to cohorts depended on clinical history reported by the participants. Trimming took 5 bases from V and 8 from J; bases not matched to a gene: 8. Germline V lookup: CDR1 SGHRS, CDR2 YFSETQ. This CDR3 has 13 residues.

The specimen was PBMCs or T cells enriched from blood (not recorded which). This chain links TRBV5-1 with TRBJ1-2; 8 bases fit TRBD1. This TCR came from a woman aged 40 to 49 with acute COVID-19. In nucleotides, the CDR3 is TGCGCCAGCAGAATGGACAGGGTAGAGGGCTACACCTTC. This translates into CASRMDRVEGYTF.